Listed below are T cell receptor beta chains from one sample, sequenced in a study of CD8 T cells in Susac syndrome. TCRdb redid the calling of the immunoSEQ multiplex PCR reads with MiXCR, one entry per CDR3 protein. The sample holds hundreds of thousands of distinct CDR3 sequences, approximately 85% seen once. Material: CD8+ T cells from PBMCs. The receptors come from a human donor with multiple sclerosis. Both conserved end residues are part of each CDR3. A D gene is named only where the DNA matches it firmly. A row's size may be missing; if present it is once, few, many or a size class.

J gene | V gene | D gene | clone size | CDR3 DNA | CDR3 protein
TRBJ1-5 | TRBV30 | NA | NA | TGTGCCTGGACGGTGGGGAATCAGCCCCAGCATTTT | CAWTVGNQPQHF
TRBJ2-7 | TRBV19 | TRBD1 | NA | TGTGCCAGTAGTACGCCCGTCGGGACAGGGGCCTACGAGCAGTACTTC | CASSTPVGTGAYEQYF
TRBJ2-2 | TRBV11-2 | TRBD1 | NA | TGTGCCAGCAGCTTAATCTCCCTAGACAGGGAAGGGGCCGGGGAGCTGTTTTTT | CASSLISLDREGAGELFF
TRBJ2-7 | TRBV5-1 | NA | few | TGCGCCAGCAGCTTGGTGCCGGACTACGAGCAGTACTTC | CASSLVPDYEQYF
TRBJ2-1 | TRBV6-5 | NA | NA | TGTGCCAGCAGTTACTCGGGGGAAAACAATGAGCAGTTCTTC | CASSYSGENNEQFF
TRBJ1-5 | TRBV5-8 | NA | NA | TGTGCCAGCAGCTTGGAACAGGGAGTATTGCATTTT | CASSLEQGVLHF
TRBJ1-5 | TRBV7-8 | NA | NA | TGTGCCAGCGGACGACATGGACAAGATAGCAATCAGCCCCAGCATTTT | CASGRHGQDSNQPQHF
TRBJ1-1 | TRBV28 | NA | few | TGTGCCAGCAGCTACACTATGAACACTGAAGCTTTCTTT | CASSYTMNTEAFF
TRBJ2-1 | TRBV19 | NA | NA | TGTGCCAGTCAAGTGGGTGGGGAGCAGTTCTTC | CASQVGGEQFF
TRBJ2-3 | TRBV20-1 | NA | NA | TGCAGTGCTAGAGATTGGCGGGGCAGCCTATCCACAGATACGCAGTATTTT | CSARDWRGSLSTDTQYF
TRBJ2-1 | TRBV10-3 | TRBD1 | few | TGTGCCATCAGTGGGTCGCAGGGGGCTGCTTACAATGAGCAGTTCTTC | CAISGSQGAAYNEQFF
TRBJ2-3 | TRBV27 | TRBD2 | NA | TGTGCCAGCAGTTTAATCGGGGGGGGTAGCACAGATACGCAGTATTTT | CASSLIGGGSTDTQYF
TRBJ1-1 | TRBV19 | NA | few | TGTGCCAGTAGTTACGGACGAACGACTGAAGCTTTCTTT | CASSYGRTTEAFF
TRBJ2-1 | TRBV30 | TRBD2 | NA | TGTGCCTGGAGAGCTGGGACTAGCGCGGGTGAGCAGTTCTTC | CAWRAGTSAGEQFF
TRBJ1-1 | TRBV27 | TRBD1 | NA | TGTGCCAGCAGTTCAAGACAGGGATACTTAACTGAAGCTTTCTTT | CASSSRQGYLTEAFF
TRBJ2-7 | TRBV4-1 | NA | NA | TGCGTCAGCAGCCCCCAGGGCAGATCCTACGAGCAGTACTTC | CVSSPQGRSYEQYF
TRBJ2-7 | TRBV27 | NA | NA | TGTGCCAGCAGTCCAGCCGTCGACTACGAGCAGTACTTC | CASSPAVDYEQYF
TRBJ1-1 | TRBV12-3/TRBV12-4 | NA | NA | TGTGCCAGCAGTCAGCGGGACTCTGGGGGTACTGAAGCTTTCTTT | CASSQRDSGGTEAFF
TRBJ1-1 | TRBV5-1 | NA | NA | TGCGCCAGCAGCATTTTTTCGGGGGCCACTGAAGCTTTCTTT | CASSIFSGATEAFF
TRBJ1-1 | TRBV2 | NA | NA | TGTGCCAGCAGCCCGGGGAGCGCTGAAGCTTTCTTT | CASSPGSAEAFF
TRBJ2-3 | TRBV11-2 | TRBD1 | NA | TGTGCCAGCAGCATTTCGGACAGGGCTGACACAGATACGCAGTATTTT | CASSISDRADTDTQYF
TRBJ1-2 | TRBV14 | TRBD1 | once | TGTGCCAGCAGCCAAGAATGGGGGACAGAGGACGGCTACACCTTC | CASSQEWGTEDGYTF
TRBJ2-7 | TRBV27 | NA | NA | TGTGCCAGCAGTTTCGGGGGACACGAGCAGTACTTC | CASSFGGHEQYF
TRBJ2-7 | TRBV4-1 | NA | NA | TGCGCCAGCAGCCAGGCGGTAGCTTCGACCTACGAGCAGTACTTC | CASSQAVASTYEQYF
TRBJ1-2 | TRBV28 | TRBD1 | NA | TGTGCCAGCAGTTCCCGGTCGGGGACAGGGGTTCTCGGGGGCTACACCTTC | CASSSRSGTGVLGGYTF
TRBJ2-1 | TRBV7-9 | TRBD1 | NA | TGTGCCAGCAGCTTGGAAACAGGGGTCCCCTACAATGAGCAGTTCTTC | CASSLETGVPYNEQFF
TRBJ2-7 | TRBV14 | TRBD2 | NA | TGTGCCAGCAGCCAAGCTGCAGCGGGAGGTTACGAGCAGTACTTC | CASSQAAAGGYEQYF
TRBJ1-5 | TRBV3-1 | NA | NA | TGTGCCAGCAGCCCCGAATGGGGGGCCGAGCCCCAGCATTTT | CASSPEWGAEPQHF
TRBJ2-1 | TRBV28 | NA | NA | TGTGCCAGCAGTTTTTCCAGGAAGGAACATGAGCAGTTCTTC | CASSFSRKEHEQFF
TRBJ2-3 | TRBV30 | TRBD2 | NA | TGTGCCTGGAGTTTAGCGGGAGGCGGAGCAGATACGCAGTATTTT | CAWSLAGGGADTQYF
TRBJ1-1 | TRBV29-1 | NA | once | TGCAGCGTTGAAACGGCCAGACTGAACGCTGAAGCTTTCTTT | CSVETARLNAEAFF
TRBJ1-1 | TRBV29-1 | NA | NA | TGCAGCGTTGAGGAGGGGGGCATGAACACTGAAGCTTTCTTT | CSVEEGGMNTEAFF
TRBJ1-2 | TRBV3-1 | NA | NA | TGTGCCAGCAGCCAAGATTGGAAGGATGGCTACACCTTC | CASSQDWKDGYTF
TRBJ2-7 | TRBV7-9 | TRBD1 | NA | TGTGCCAGCAGCTCCCCTCAGGGGGATTACTACGAGCAGTACTTC | CASSSPQGDYYEQYF
TRBJ1-6 | TRBV5-1 | TRBD1 | NA | TGCGCCAGCAGCGCGGGGGACAGGGGCAATTCACCCCTCCACTTT | CASSAGDRGNSPLHF
TRBJ1-1 | TRBV11-1 | NA | NA | TGTGCCAGCAGCGACCACAGGGCCTATGAAGCTTTCTTT | CASSDHRAYEAFF
TRBJ2-7 | TRBV30 | NA | NA | TGTGCCTGGTCTGGTCAGAACTCCTACGAGCAGTACTTC | CAWSGQNSYEQYF
TRBJ2-7 | TRBV28 | NA | NA | TGTGCCAGCAGTTTAAGAGGCGGGGGCGCACACGAGCAGTACTTC | CASSLRGGGAHEQYF
TRBJ1-1 | TRBV20-1 | TRBD1 | NA | TGCAGTGCTAGAGATCTCGGGACAGAGGGTTGGGTTTTCTTT | CSARDLGTEGWVFF
TRBJ2-2 | TRBV6-6 | NA | NA | TGTGCCAGCAGTTACTCGGACAGTGCGAACACCGGGGAGCTGTTTTTT | CASSYSDSANTGELFF
TRBJ1-3 | TRBV20-1 | NA | NA | TGCAGTGCTAGAGATATAAGGGAGTCTGAAAACACCATATATTTT | CSARDIRESENTIYF
TRBJ2-7 | TRBV5-6 | TRBD1 | NA | TGTGCCAGCAGCTTAAAGACCGGACAGGTGAAATTCTACGAGCAGTACTTC | CASSLKTGQVKFYEQYF
TRBJ2-3 | TRBV27 | TRBD1 | NA | TGTGCCAGCAGTCCCGCGACCTCAGGGGGCATCACAGATACGCAGTATTTT | CASSPATSGGITDTQYF
TRBJ2-1 | TRBV11-2 | TRBD2 | NA | TGTGCCAGCAGCTGGACTAGCGGGAGTGCCAAATACAATGAGCAGTTCTTC | CASSWTSGSAKYNEQFF
TRBJ2-2 | TRBV9 | TRBD1 | NA | TGTGCCAGCAGCGAAACAGGGGGCGCGAACACCGGGGAGCTGTTTTTT | CASSETGGANTGELFF
TRBJ1-5 | TRBV27 | NA | few | TGTGCCAGCAGTTTGTCAGGGTTGAATCAGCCCCAGCATTTT | CASSLSGLNQPQHF
TRBJ2-7 | TRBV7-3 | TRBD2 | NA | TGTGCCAGCAGCTTAATGGGACTAGCGGGAGACGAGCAGTACTTC | CASSLMGLAGDEQYF
TRBJ1-1 | TRBV16 | NA | NA | TGTGCCAGCAGCCCATTGGTTGGGGGCGCTGGGAACACTGAAGCTTTCTTT | CASSPLVGGAGNTEAFF
TRBJ2-5 | TRBV27 | NA | NA | TGTGCCAGCAGTGTCCTGGGGGGCCCGACGGAGACCCAGTACTTC | CASSVLGGPTETQYF
TRBJ1-1 | TRBV27 | TRBD1 | NA | TGTGCCAGCAGTGGACTGACAGGGGATCGCACTGAAGCTTTCTTT | CASSGLTGDRTEAFF